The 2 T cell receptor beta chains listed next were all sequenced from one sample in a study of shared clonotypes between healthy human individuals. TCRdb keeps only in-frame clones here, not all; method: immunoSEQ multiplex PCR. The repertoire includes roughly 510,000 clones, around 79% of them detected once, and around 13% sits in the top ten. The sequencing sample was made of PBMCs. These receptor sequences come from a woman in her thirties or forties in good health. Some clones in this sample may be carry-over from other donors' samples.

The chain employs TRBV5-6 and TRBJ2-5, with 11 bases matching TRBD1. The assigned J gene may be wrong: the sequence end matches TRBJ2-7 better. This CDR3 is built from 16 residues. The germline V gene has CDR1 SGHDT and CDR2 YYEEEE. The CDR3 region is CASSSGQGAIWNEQYF. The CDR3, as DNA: TGTGCCAGCAGCTCCGGACAGGGGGCTATCTGGAACGAGCAGTACTTC.

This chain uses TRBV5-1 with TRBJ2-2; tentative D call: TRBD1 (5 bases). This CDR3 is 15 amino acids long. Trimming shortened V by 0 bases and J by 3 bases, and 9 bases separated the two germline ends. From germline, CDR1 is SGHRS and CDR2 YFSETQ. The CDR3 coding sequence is TGCGCCAGCAGCTTGGCAGGGTCGGACACCGGGGAGCTGTTTTTT. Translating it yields CASSLAGSDTGELFF.